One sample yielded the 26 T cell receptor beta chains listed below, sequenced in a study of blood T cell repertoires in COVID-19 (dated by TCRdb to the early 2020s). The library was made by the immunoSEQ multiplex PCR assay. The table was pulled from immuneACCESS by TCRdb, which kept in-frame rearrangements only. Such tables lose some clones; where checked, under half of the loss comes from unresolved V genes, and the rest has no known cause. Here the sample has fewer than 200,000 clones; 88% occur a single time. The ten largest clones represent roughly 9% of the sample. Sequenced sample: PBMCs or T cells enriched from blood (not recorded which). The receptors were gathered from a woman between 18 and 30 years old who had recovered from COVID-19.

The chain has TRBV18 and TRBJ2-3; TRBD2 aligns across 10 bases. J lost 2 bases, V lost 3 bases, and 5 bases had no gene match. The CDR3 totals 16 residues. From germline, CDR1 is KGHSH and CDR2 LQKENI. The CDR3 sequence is CASSPDSGGFTDTQYF. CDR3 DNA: TGTGCCAGCTCACCTGATAGCGGGGGGTTCACAGATACGCAGTATTTT.

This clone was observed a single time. CDR3 sequence: CASSSRTGTETQYF. CDR3 nucleotides: TGTGCCAGCAGCTCAAGGACAGGGACGGAGACCCAGTACTTC. The chain carries TRBV7-2 and TRBJ2-5, with TRBD1 identical over 8 bases. J lost 5 bases, V lost 4 bases, and 6 bases had no gene match. CDR3 size: 14 residues. Looked up from germline, CDR1 is SGHTA and CDR2 is FQGNSA.

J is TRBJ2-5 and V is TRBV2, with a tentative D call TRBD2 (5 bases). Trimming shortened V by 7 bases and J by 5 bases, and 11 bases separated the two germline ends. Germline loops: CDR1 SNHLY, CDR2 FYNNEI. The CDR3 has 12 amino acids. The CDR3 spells CASTVPGETQYF. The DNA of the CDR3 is TGTGCCAGCACAGTGCCGGGGGAGACCCAGTACTTC. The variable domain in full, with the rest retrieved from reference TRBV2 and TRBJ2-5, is EPEVTQTPSHQVTQMGQEVILRCVPISNHLYFYWYRQILGQKVEFLVSFYNNEISEKSEIFDDQFSVERPDGSNFTLKIRSTKLEDSAMYFCASTVPGETQYFGPGTRLLVL.

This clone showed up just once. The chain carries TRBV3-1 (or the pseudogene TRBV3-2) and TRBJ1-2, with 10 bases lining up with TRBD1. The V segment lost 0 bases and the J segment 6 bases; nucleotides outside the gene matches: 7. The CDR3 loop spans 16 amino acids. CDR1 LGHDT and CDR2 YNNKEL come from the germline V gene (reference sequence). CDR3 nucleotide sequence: TGTGCCAGCAGCCAAGAGAGGGGGGACAGGGGAGATGGCTACACCTTC. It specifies CASSQERGDRGDGYTF.

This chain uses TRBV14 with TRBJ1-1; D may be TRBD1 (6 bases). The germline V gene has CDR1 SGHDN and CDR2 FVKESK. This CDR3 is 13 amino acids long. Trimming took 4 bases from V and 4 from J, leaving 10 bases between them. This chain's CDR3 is CASSPTGGTEAFF. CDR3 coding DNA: TGTGCCAGCAGCCCGACAGGCGGCACTGAAGCTTTCTTT.

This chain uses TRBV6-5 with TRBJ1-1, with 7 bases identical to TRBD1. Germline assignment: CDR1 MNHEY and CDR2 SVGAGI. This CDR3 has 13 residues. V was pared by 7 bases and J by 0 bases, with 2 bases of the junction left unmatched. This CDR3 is CASKGALNTEAFF. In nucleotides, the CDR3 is TGTGCCAGCAAGGGGGCTTTGAACACTGAAGCTTTCTTT.

The CDR3, as DNA: TGTGCCAGCAGCGCTCCAGGGACTGGAAACACCATATATTTT. This encodes CASSAPGTGNTIYF. The V call is TRBV7-9, the J call TRBJ1-3; tentatively, D is TRBD1 (5 bases). CDR1 and CDR2 from the germline V gene are SEHNR and FQNEAQ (reference sequence). The CDR3 totals 14 residues. V gave up 5 bases and J gave up 2 bases, with 10 bases separating them.

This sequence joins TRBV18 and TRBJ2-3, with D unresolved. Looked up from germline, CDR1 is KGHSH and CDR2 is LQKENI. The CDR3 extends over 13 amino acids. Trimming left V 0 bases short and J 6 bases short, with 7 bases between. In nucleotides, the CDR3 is TGTGCCAGCTCACCACCTATCCAGGATACGCAGTATTTT. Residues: CASSPPIQDTQYF.

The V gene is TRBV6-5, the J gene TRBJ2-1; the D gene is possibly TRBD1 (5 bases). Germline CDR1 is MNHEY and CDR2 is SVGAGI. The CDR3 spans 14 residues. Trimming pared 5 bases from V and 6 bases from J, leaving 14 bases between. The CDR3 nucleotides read TGTGCCAGCAGTACTCAGGGAAGGGGCAATGAGCAGTTCTTC. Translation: CASSTQGRGNEQFF.

The CDR3 bases are TGTGCCAGCAGCTTGGTACCCACAGGGGGCCTGTATGGCTACACCTTC. Amino acids: CASSLVPTGGLYGYTF. The rearrangement joins TRBV5-5 to TRBJ1-2, with 9 bases identical to TRBD1. Germline lookup yields CDR1 SGHKS and CDR2 YYEKEE (reference sequence). The CDR3 has 16 amino acids. The junction had 8 bases not matched to a gene; V was cut back by 0 bases and J by 5 bases. The variable domain in full, completed from reference TRBV5-5 and TRBJ1-2, reads DAGVTQSPTHLIKTRGQQVTLRCSPISGHKSVSWYQQVLGQGPQFIFQYYEKEERGRGNFPDRFSARQFPNYSSELNVNALLLGDSALYLCASSLVPTGGLYGYTFGSGTRLTVV.

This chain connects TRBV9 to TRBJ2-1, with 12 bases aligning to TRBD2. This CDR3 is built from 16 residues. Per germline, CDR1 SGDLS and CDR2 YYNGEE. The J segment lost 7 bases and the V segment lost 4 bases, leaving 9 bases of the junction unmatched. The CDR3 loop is CASSSPSGRAQNEQFF. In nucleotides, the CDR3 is TGTGCCAGCAGCTCTCCTAGCGGGAGGGCCCAAAATGAGCAGTTCTTC.

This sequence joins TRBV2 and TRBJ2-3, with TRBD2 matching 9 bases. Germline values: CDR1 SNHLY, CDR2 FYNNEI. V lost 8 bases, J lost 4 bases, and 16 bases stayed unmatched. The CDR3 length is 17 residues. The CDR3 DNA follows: TGTGCCAGCGACGACCCCGGCGGGGGGGGAGGCCCAGATACGCAGTATTTT. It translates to CASDDPGGGGGPDTQYF.

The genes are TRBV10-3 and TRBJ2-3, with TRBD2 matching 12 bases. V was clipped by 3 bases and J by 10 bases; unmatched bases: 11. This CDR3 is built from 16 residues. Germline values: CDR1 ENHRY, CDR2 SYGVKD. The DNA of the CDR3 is TGTGCCATCAGTGATCTTTCTAGGACTAGCGGGAATGCGCAGTATTTT. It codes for CAISDLSRTSGNAQYF.

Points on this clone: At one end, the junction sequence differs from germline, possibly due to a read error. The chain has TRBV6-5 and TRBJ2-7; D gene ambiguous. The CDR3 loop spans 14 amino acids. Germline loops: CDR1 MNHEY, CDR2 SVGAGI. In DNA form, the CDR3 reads TGTACCAGTTCGCCCGCGCTGAGCTCCTACGAGCAGTACTTC. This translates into CTSSPALSSYEQYF.

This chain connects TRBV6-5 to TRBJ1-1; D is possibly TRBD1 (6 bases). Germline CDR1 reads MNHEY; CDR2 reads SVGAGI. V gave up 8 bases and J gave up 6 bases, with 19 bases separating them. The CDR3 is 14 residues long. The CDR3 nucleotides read TGTGCCAGCCGCTCTTCAGGGGTAAGGGCTGAAGCTTTCTTT. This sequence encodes CASRSSGVRAEAFF.

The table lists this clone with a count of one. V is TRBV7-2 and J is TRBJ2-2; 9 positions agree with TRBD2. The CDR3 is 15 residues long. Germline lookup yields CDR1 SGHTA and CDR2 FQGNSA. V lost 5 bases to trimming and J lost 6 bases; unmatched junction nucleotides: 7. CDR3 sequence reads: CASSHMAGGAGELFF. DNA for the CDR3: TGTGCCAGCAGCCACATGGCGGGGGGGGCCGGGGAGCTGTTTTTT.

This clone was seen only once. DNA for the CDR3: TGTGCCAGCACCCTACAGGGATTTAGCACAGATACGCAGTATTTT. The encoded protein is CASTLQGFSTDTQYF. V usage is TRBV2 and J usage is TRBJ2-3; possible D gene TRBD1, 6 bases. Trimming removed 7 bases at V and 0 bases at J, with 14 bases between. This CDR3 spans 15 amino acids. Germline CDR1 and CDR2: SNHLY and FYNNEI.

The CDR3, as DNA: TGTGCCAGTAGTATAGACCCCGACAGGGTAGTTTGGTCTGGGGCCAACGTCCTGACTTTC. Amino acids: CASSIDPDRVVWSGANVLTF. The chain carries TRBV19 and TRBJ2-6; 7 nucleotides line up with TRBD1. The CDR3 totals 20 residues. The V gene's germline CDR1 is LNHDA and CDR2 SQIVND (reference sequence). V gave up 0 bases and J gave up 1 base; unmatched junction bases: 12. Combining the CDR3 with reference TRBV19 and TRBJ2-6 gives the whole variable domain DGGITQSPKYLFRKEGQNVTLSCEQNLNHDAMYWYRQDPGQGLRLIYYSQIVNDFQKGDIAEGYSVSREKKESFPLTVTSAQKNPTAFYLCASSIDPDRVVWSGANVLTFGAGSRLTVL.

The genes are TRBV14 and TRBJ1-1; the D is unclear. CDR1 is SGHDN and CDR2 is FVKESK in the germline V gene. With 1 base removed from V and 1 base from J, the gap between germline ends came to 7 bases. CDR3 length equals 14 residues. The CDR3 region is CASSQVAGNTEAFF. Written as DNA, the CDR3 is TGTGCCAGCAGCCAAGTAGCGGGGAACACTGAAGCTTTCTTT.

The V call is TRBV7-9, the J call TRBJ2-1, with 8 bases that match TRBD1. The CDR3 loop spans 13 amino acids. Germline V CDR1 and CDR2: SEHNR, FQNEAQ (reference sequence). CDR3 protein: CNQGAGLGNEQFF. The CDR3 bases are TGTAACCAGGGGGCTGGGTTAGGTAATGAGCAGTTCTTC.

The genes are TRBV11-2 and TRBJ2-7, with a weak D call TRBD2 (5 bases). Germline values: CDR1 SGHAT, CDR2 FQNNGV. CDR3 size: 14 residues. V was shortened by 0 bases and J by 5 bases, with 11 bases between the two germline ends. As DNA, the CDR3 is TGTGCCAGCAGCTTAGATTCTAGCCTGCACGAGCAGTACTTC. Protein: CASSLDSSLHEQYF. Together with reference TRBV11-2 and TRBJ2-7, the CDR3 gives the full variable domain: EAGVAQSPRYKIIEKRQSVAFWCNPISGHATLYWYQQILGQGPKLLIQFQNNGVVDDSQLPKDRFSAERLKGVDSTLKIQPAKLEDSAVYLCASSLDSSLHEQYFGPGTRLTVT.

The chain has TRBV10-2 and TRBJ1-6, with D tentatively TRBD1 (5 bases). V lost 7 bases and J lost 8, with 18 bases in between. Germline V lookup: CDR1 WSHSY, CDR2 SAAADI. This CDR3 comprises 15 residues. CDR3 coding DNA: TGCGCCAGCAATCTGAAAGGGGAAAGTTATTCACCCCTCCACTTT. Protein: CASNLKGESYSPLHF.

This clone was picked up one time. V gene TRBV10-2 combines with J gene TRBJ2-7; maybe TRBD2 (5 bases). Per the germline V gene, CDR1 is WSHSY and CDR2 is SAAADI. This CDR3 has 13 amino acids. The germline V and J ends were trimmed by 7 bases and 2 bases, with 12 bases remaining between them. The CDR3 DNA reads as TGCGCCAGCAAACGGGCGGGTACCTACGAGCAGTACTTC. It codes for CASKRAGTYEQYF.

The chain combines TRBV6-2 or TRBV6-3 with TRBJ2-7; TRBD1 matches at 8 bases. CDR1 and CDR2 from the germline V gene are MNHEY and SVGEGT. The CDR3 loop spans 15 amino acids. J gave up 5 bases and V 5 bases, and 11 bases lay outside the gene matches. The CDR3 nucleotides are TGTGCCAGCAGTCAGGACAGGGAACATGATCACGAGCAGTACTTC. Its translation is CASSQDREHDHEQYF.

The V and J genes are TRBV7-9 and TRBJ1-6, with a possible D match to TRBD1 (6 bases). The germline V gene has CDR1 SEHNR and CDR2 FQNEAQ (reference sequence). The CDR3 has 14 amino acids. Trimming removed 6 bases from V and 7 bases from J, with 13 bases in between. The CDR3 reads CASSFGQSNSPLHF. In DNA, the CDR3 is TGTGCCAGCAGTTTTGGACAGTCAAATTCACCCCTCCACTTT. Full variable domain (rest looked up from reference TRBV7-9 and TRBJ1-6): DTGVSQNPRHKITKRGQNVTFRCDPISEHNRLYWYRQTLGQGPEFLTYFQNEAQLEKSRLLSDRFSAERPKGSFSTLEIQRTEQGDSAMYLCASSFGQSNSPLHFGNGTRLTVT.

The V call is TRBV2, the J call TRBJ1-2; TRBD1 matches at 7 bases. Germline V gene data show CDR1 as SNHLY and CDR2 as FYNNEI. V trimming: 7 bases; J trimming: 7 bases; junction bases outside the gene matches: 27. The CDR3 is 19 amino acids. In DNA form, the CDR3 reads TGTGCCAGCACTTCCCGACAGGGAGAACTTAGTGAGGATGCGCGTGGCTACACCTTC. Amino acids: CASTSRQGELSEDARGYTF.